This T cell receptor (beta chain) is drawn from a study of T cell responses to AZD1222 COVID-19 vaccine. The CDR3 is 15 amino acids. V shed 4 bases and J shed 5 bases, with 17 bases lying between them. CDR1 and CDR2 (germline): LNHDA, SQIVND (reference sequence). The data were produced by immunoSEQ multiplex PCR, yet TCRdb's version contains in-frame clones alone and is incomplete. The sample holds over 110,000 clones, around 90% seen once. V and J are TRBV19 and TRBJ1-2; D is unresolved. The sequencing here drew on peripheral blood, taken on day 0 of AZD1222 vaccination. This clonotype was sampled from an adult in good health. DNA of the CDR3: TGTGCCAGTAGTACCTCCTTCAACATGATATATGGCTACACCTTC. This translates into CASSTSFNMIYGYTF.